This T cell receptor (beta chain) derives from a study of T-cell reconstitution after alpha-beta-depleted transplantation in children. During its preparation, the TCRbeta library received unique molecular identifiers. Using its own MiXCR run on the PCR reads, TCRdb lists one record per CDR3 protein. This sample has nearly 400,000 distinct CDR3 sequences, with 20% found just once. The CDR3 is made up of 13 amino acids. V was trimmed by 4 bases and J by 2 bases, leaving 10 bases between them. From germline, CDR1 is SQVTM and CDR2 ANQGSEA. V and J are TRBV29-1 and TRBJ2-3; D possibly corresponds to TRBD1 (6 bases). Sequencing used PBMCs from the stem cell graft donor, obtained from the stem cell graft. This receptor was taken from a human donor who donated a stem cell graft to a child with acute myeloid leukemia. The CDR3, as DNA: TGCAGCGTTGCGTGGGACATCACAGATACGCAGTATTTT. As protein: CSVAWDITDTQYF.